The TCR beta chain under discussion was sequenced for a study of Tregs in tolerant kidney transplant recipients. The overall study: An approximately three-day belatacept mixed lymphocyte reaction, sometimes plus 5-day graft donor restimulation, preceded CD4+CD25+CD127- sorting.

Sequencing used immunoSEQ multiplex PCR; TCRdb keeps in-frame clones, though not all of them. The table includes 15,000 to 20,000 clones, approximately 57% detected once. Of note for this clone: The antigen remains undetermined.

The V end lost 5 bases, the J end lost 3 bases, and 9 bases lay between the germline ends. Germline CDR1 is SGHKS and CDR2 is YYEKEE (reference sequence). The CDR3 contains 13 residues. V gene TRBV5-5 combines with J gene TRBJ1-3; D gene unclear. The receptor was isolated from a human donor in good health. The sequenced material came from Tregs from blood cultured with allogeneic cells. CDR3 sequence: CASSLPNGNTIYF. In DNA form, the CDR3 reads TGTGCCAGCAGTCTCCCTAATGGAAACACCATATATTTT.